These 21 T cell receptor beta chains were all obtained from the same sample, sequenced in a study of T-cell reconstitution after alpha-beta-depleted transplantation in children. It was with unique molecular identifiers that the TCRbeta library was prepared. One entry per CDR3 protein, called by TCRdb with MiXCR from the PCR reads. Among around 500,000 distinct CDR3 sequences listed, approximately 12% were seen once. The specimen comprised PBMCs from the stem cell graft donor, sampled from the stem cell graft. The receptors were sampled from a human donor who donated a stem cell graft to a child with combined immunodeficiency.

At least ten counts were recorded for this clonotype. The V call is TRBV12-3 or TRBV12-4, the J call TRBJ1-1; D is unclear. Trimming cost V 2 bases and J 4 bases, with 14 bases left between them. CDR3 length: 15 residues. The CDR3 protein is CASSLLQPSGTEAFF. As DNA, the CDR3 is TGTGCCAGCAGTTTATTGCAGCCGTCAGGCACTGAAGCTTTCTTT.

V gene TRBV10-3 combines with J gene TRBJ1-3; no firm D call. CDR3 length: 15 residues. Germline values: CDR1 ENHRY, CDR2 SYGVKD. The V end was cut by 4 bases, the J end by 0 bases, with 10 bases between. This chain's CDR3 is CAISGDLGSGNTIYF. In DNA form, the CDR3 reads TGTGCCATCAGTGGCGACCTAGGCTCTGGAAACACCATATATTTT.

This clonotype was seen a handful of times. The chain combines TRBV6-5 with TRBJ2-5, with D uncertain. This CDR3 comprises 16 residues. Trimming shortened V by 2 bases and J by 6 bases, and 19 bases separated the two germline ends. Per the germline V gene, CDR1 is MNHEY and CDR2 is SVGAGI. The CDR3 nucleotides are TGTGCCAGCAGTTACGTCCGGGTCCCGGCCCCGAAGACCCAGTACTTC. Protein sequence: CASSYVRVPAPKTQYF.

This clonotype came up many times. V usage is TRBV10-3 and J usage is TRBJ2-5; the D gene is possibly TRBD1 (6 bases). This CDR3 comprises 15 residues. Germline V lookup: CDR1 ENHRY, CDR2 SYGVKD. V was trimmed by 2 bases and J by 1 base, leaving 11 bases between them. Here the CDR3 DNA reads TGTGCCATCAGTGAGCACGGACAGCCCCAAGAGACCCAGTACTTC. It codes for CAISEHGQPQETQYF.

This clonotype was observed many times. The rearrangement uses TRBV20-1 and TRBJ1-1, with unresolved D. The germline CDR1 and CDR2 sequences are DFQATT and SNEGSKA (reference sequence). This CDR3 comprises 12 residues. The CDR3 region is CRYRVTNTEAFF. The CDR3 DNA reads as TGCAGGTACCGAGTTACGAACACTGAAGCTTTCTTT.

This clonotype appeared many times. The chain is built from TRBV6-5 and TRBJ1-2, with D perhaps TRBD1 (5 bases). Germline-derived CDR1 and CDR2 are MNHEY and SVGAGI. The CDR3 sequence is 13 residues long. Trimming pared 2 bases from V and 4 bases from J, leaving 8 bases between. The CDR3 sequence: CASSYLDSYGYTF. The CDR3 coding sequence is TGTGCCAGCAGTTACCTCGACAGCTATGGCTACACCTTC.

V is TRBV7-2 and J is TRBJ2-1; TRBD2 matches at 9 bases. Germline loops: CDR1 SGHTA, CDR2 FQGNSA. CDR3 size: 15 residues. Trimming cost V 3 bases and J 6 bases; bases outside gene matches: 6. The CDR3 sequence: CASSFWREGGNEQFF. The CDR3 region has the DNA TGTGCCAGCAGCTTCTGGCGGGAGGGGGGCAATGAGCAGTTCTTC.

Remarks on this clonotype: The junction differs from germline at one of its ends, possibly a read error. The rearrangement uses TRBV7-8 and TRBJ2-5, with 10 bases identical to TRBD2. Germline assignment: CDR1 SGHVS and CDR2 FQNEAQ. The CDR3 is 15 amino acids. CDR3 protein: CASRLERGGSETQYF. Here the CDR3 DNA reads TGTGCCAGCAGATTAGAGCGGGGGGGCTCCGAGACCCAGTACTTC.

The chain combines TRBV5-1 with TRBJ2-5; the match to TRBD1 covers 7 bases. This CDR3 region has 16 residues. V lost 7 bases to trimming and J lost 5 bases; unmatched junction nucleotides: 17. Germline-derived CDR1 and CDR2 are SGHRS and YFSETQ. DNA of the CDR3: TGCGCCAGCGCCAGACGGACGACAGGGTTCCCGGAGACCCAGTACTTC. Its protein is CASARRTTGFPETQYF.

The chain carries TRBV6-5 and TRBJ2-7; D might be TRBD1 (8 bases). The CDR3 runs to 15 residues. Per the germline V gene, CDR1 is MNHEY and CDR2 is SVGAGI. Trimming stripped 4 bases from V and 1 base from J, with 14 bases between. In DNA form, the CDR3 reads TGTGCCAGCAGTTCCCACAGGGGGGGATCCTACGAGCAGTACTTC. It encodes CASSSHRGGSYEQYF.

J is TRBJ2-1 and V is TRBV4-1, with TRBD1 identical over 12 bases. The CDR3 contains 15 residues. Germline assignment: CDR1 MGHRA and CDR2 YSYEKL. V shed 4 bases and J 5 bases; nucleotides not matched to a gene: 3. For the CDR3, the DNA is TGCGCCAGCAGCCGGGGACAGGGGGCGGACAATGAGCAGTTCTTC. Translated, it gives CASSRGQGADNEQFF.

This clonotype was counted a few times. The chain links TRBV5-5 to TRBJ2-3, with 7 nucleotides matching TRBD2. Germline V gene data show CDR1 as SGHKS and CDR2 as YYEKEE (reference sequence). This CDR3 has 15 residues. V shed 0 bases and J 3 bases; nucleotides not matched to a gene: 4. The CDR3 coding sequence is TGTGCCAGCAGCTTGGCTCCGCGGGAGACAGATACGCAGTATTTT. This gives the protein CASSLAPRETDTQYF.

This clonotype was counted many times. This sequence joins TRBV11-2 and TRBJ2-3; TRBD2 is a possible D gene (5 bases). The CDR3 loop spans 14 amino acids. V lost 5 bases, J lost 1 base, and 10 bases lay in between. Germline CDR1 SGHAT, CDR2 FQNNGV. CDR3 sequence (DNA): TGTGCCAGCAGCCGAGGAGGACGCACAGATACGCAGTATTTT. Its protein product is CASSRGGRTDTQYF.

In this sample, this clonotype turned up a few times. The chain has TRBV10-3 and TRBJ1-6, with TRBD1 as a possible D gene (5 bases). Germline V gives CDR1 ENHRY, CDR2 SYGVKD. Trimming left V 4 bases short and J 0 bases short, with 7 bases between. There are 15 residues in the CDR3. CDR3 nucleotide sequence: TGTGCCATCAGTGCCAGGGACTCCTATAATTCACCCCTCCACTTT. This encodes CAISARDSYNSPLHF.

In this sample, this clonotype turned up a few times. The genes are TRBV5-4 and TRBJ2-2; 7 bases align to TRBD1. The germline V gene has CDR1 SGHNT and CDR2 YYREEE (reference sequence). CDR3 length: 14 residues. V lost 3 bases, J lost 6 bases, and 5 bases stayed unmatched. This CDR3 is CASSSRQGSGELFF. The CDR3, as DNA: TGTGCCAGCAGCTCAAGACAGGGTTCCGGGGAGCTGTTTTTT.

This clonotype was counted at least ten times. V usage is TRBV3-1 and J usage is TRBJ2-1, with TRBD2 matching 7 bases. Looked up from germline, CDR1 is LGHDT and CDR2 is YNNKEL (reference sequence). V was pared by 7 bases and J by 10 bases, with 13 bases of the junction left unmatched. This CDR3 region has 14 residues. The CDR3 coding sequence is TGTGCCAGCACTGGGGGGAGCGGGGCAGAAGAGCAGTTCTTC. Protein: CASTGGSGAEEQFF.

This clonotype was picked up a small number of times. The missing conserved phenylalanine or tryptophan at the end of this CDR3 makes a read error likely. The chain links TRBV3-1 to TRBJ1-1; 7 bases line up with TRBD1. Per germline, CDR1 LGHDT and CDR2 YNNKEL (reference sequence). V dropped 0 bases and J dropped 7; count of bases not matched to a gene: 5. There are 14 residues in the CDR3. CDR3 protein: CASSQEVQGSEAFL. DNA of the CDR3: TGTGCCAGCAGCCAAGAAGTACAGGGGAGTGAAGCTTTCCTT.

This chain connects TRBV7-3 to TRBJ2-3; D possibly matches TRBD1 or TRBD2 (6 bases each). V lost 5 bases and J lost 4, with 13 bases in between. CDR3 length equals 14 residues. CDR1 SGHTA and CDR2 FQGTGA come from the germline V gene. CDR3 region: CASSLGGGSDTQYF. DNA for the CDR3: TGTGCCAGCAGCCTCGGGGGCGGGTCAGATACGCAGTATTTT.

This clonotype has at least ten counts. The genes are TRBV12-3 or TRBV12-4 and TRBJ2-5, with D perhaps matching TRBD1 or TRBD2 (5 bases each). The CDR3 consists of 14 residues. V was pared by 3 bases and J by 0 bases, with 8 bases between. The CDR3 region has the DNA TGTGCCAGCAGTTTTGTGGGACACCAAGAGACCCAGTACTTC. Protein product: CASSFVGHQETQYF.

The chain is built from TRBV20-1 and TRBJ1-2; TRBD1 is a possible D gene (6 bases). V lost 2 bases and J 7 bases, leaving 17 bases between the germline ends. Germline CDR1 is DFQATT and CDR2 is SNEGSKA (reference sequence). The CDR3 sequence is 14 residues long. The CDR3 nucleotides are TGCAGTGCTAGACTGGGGGGGCGCTTTGGTGGCTACACCTTC. Translated: CSARLGGRFGGYTF.

This clonotype was seen more than once but under ten times. The CDR3 protein is CSARGLAGVGDTQYF. The CDR3 DNA is TGCAGTGCCCGTGGGCTAGCGGGAGTGGGGGATACGCAGTATTTT. This chain uses TRBV20-1 with TRBJ2-3; 10 bases align to TRBD2. The CDR3 extends over 15 amino acids. Germline CDR1 is DFQATT and CDR2 is SNEGSKA (reference sequence). The V gene end was trimmed by 6 bases and the J gene end by 6 bases; junction bases not matched to a gene: 12.